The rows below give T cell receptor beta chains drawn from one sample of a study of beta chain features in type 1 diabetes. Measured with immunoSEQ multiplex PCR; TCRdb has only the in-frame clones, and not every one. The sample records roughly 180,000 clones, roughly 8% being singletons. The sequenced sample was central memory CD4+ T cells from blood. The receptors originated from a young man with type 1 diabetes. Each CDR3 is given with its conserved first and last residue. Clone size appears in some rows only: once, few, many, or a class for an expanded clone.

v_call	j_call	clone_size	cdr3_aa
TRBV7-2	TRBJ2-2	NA	CASQTGPVNTGELFF
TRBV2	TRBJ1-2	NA	CASSDQARHYGYTF
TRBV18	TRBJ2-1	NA	CASSPRQGGNEQFF
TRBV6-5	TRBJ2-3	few	CASRLAGGDTQYF
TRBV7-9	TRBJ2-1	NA	CASSLIFEQFF
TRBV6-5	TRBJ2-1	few	CASSYSIPLPGEQFF
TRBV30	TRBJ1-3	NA	CAWRGGGSGNTIYF
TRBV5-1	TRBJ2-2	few	CASSPGGFNTGELFF
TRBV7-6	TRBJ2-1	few	CASRSNPTPSGYNEQFF
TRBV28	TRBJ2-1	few	CASSLAGVGNEQFF
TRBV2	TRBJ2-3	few	CASSGTPDTQYF
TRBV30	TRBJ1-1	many	CAWSGGIQGQNTEAFF
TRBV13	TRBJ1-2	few	CASSLGGAWGYTF
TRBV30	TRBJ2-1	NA	CAWSVTGVWNEQFF
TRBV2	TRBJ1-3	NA	CASRDRGSGNTIYF
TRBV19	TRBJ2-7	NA	CASSPGTGSREQYF
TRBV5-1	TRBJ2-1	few	CASSLAGLVQGTEQFF
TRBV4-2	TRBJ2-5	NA	CASSQGGLQETQYF
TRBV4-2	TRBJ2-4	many	CASSPAATQGAKNIQYF
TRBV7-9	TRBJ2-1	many	CASSLQLLGPNEQFF
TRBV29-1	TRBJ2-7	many	CSVPGAGSYEQYF
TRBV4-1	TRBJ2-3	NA	CASSQDTRGSTDTQYF
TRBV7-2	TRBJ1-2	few	CASSPARAGIGDGYTF
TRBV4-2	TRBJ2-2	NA	CASSQTPGLAGGTGELFF
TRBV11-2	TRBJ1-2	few	CASSLAGDPNYGYTF
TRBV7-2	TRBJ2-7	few	CASSLETSGNTYEQYF
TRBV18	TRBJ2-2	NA	CASSRVAGAGELFF
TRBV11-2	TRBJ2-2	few	CASSLGVRVTGELFF
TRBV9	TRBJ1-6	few	CASSAQTGSLNSPLHF
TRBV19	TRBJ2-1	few	CASSPWTGRSEQFF
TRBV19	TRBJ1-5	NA	CASSRGGWRLGNQPQHF
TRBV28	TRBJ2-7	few	CASSLPSRGEQYF
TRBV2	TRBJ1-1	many	CASSGQGNTEAFF
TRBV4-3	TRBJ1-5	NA	CASSQDSGGPQPQHF
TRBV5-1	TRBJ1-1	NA	CASSLMEDTEAFF
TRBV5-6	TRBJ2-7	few	CASSGAGRSYEQYF
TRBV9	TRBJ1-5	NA	CASSVRDNNQPQHF
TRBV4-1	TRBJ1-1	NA	CASSQDVGGRTEAFF
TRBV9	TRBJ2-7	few	CASSKQGGYEQYF
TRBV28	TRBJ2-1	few	CASRDPSMSYNEQFF
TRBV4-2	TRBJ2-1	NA	CASSHGKGTSGSYNEQFF
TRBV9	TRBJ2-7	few	CASSVGLGARGYEQYF
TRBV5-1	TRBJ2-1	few	CASSPVSGRSNEQFF
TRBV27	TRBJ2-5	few	CASSGGTGLQETQYF
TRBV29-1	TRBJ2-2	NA	CSVPRSSGGATGELFF